The entry below gives a single TCR beta chain sequence along with its context. Trimming removed 6 bases from V and 6 bases from J; junction bases left unmatched: 9. This CDR3 spans 16 amino acids. Per germline, CDR1 LNHDA and CDR2 SQIVND (reference sequence). Profiling relied on immunoSEQ multiplex PCR, and the TCRdb table lists in-frame clones only, not all of them. The sample consists of approximately 58,000 clones, approximately 83% of them appearing once. No infections or other immune events were documented during collection. The source of the sample is a study of identifying expanded T cells in peripheral blood.

The gene calls are TRBV19 and TRBJ2-1, with 12 positions matching TRBD2. Sequencing input: blood. The sequence was obtained from a person aged 18 to 69 in good health. DNA of the CDR3: TGTGCCAGTAGGCTAGCGGGGGGGATTATAGGCAATGAGCAGTTCTTC. Translating it yields CASRLAGGIIGNEQFF.